This entry is about one T cell receptor beta chain. Original data processing: The assay estimated nucleated cells by amplifying reference gene primers. The protocol was immunoSEQ multiplex PCR, while the TCRdb copy is restricted to in-frame clones and leaves out a portion. The V and J calls and clone size come from that table; D and trimming were worked out from the DNA. The sample has fewer than 250,000 clones, roughly 87% seen once. V lost 2 bases and J 8 bases, leaving 6 bases between the germline ends. The CDR3 spans 11 residues. Cohorts were determined from participant-reported clinical history. These data are taken from a study of blood T cell repertoires in COVID-19.

The specimen was PBMCs or T cells enriched from blood (not recorded which). The TCR sequence derives from a woman in her 30s with acute COVID-19. The genes are TRBV12-3 or TRBV12-4 and TRBJ1-2; D is unclear. The CDR3 protein is CASSLSSGYTF. In nucleotides, the CDR3 is TGTGCCAGCAGTTTAAGTAGCGGCTACACCTTC.